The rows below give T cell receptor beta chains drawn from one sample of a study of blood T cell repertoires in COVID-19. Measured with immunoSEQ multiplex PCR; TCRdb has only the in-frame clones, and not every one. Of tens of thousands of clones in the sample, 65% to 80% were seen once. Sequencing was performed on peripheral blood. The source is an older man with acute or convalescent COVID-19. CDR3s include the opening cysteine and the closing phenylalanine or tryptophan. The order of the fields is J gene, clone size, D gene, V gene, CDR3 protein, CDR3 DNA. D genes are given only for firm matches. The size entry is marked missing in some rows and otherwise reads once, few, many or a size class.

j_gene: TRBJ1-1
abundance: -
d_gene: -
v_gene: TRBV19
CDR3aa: CASRTRGEGTEAFF
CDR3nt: TGTGCCAGTAGAACGAGGGGGGAGGGCACTGAAGCTTTCTTT

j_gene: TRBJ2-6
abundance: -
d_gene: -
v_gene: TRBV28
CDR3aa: CASSLFGRSQASGANVLTF
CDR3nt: TGTGCCAGCAGTTTATTTGGCAGGTCTCAGGCCTCTGGGGCCAACGTCCTGACTTTC

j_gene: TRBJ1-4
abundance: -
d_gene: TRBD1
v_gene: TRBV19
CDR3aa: CASSKGDRVEKLFF
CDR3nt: TGTGCCAGTAGTAAGGGGGACAGGGTTGAAAAACTGTTTTTT

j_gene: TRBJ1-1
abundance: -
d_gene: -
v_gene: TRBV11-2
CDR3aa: CASSFRTGPTEAFF
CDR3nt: TGTGCCAGCAGCTTCCGAACAGGTCCCACTGAAGCTTTCTTT

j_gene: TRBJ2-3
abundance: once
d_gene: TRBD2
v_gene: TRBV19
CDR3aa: CASSISSGVISDTQYF
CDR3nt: TGTGCCAGTAGTATTTCTAGCGGGGTGATATCAGATACGCAGTATTTT

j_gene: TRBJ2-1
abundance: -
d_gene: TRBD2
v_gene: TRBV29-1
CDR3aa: CSARAGGFNEQFF
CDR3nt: TGCAGCGCCAGAGCGGGGGGTTTCAATGAGCAGTTCTTC

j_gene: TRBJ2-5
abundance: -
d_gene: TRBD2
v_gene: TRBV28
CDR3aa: CASSRGTSGLGVLQETQYF
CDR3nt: TGTGCCAGCAGCCGCGGGACTAGCGGGCTAGGGGTTTTACAAGAGACCCAGTACTTC

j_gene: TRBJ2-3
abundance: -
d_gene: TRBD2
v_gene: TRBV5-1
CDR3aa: CASSSQLAGGQITDTQYF
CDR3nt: TGCGCCAGCAGCTCCCAACTAGCGGGGGGACAAATCACAGATACGCAGTATTTT

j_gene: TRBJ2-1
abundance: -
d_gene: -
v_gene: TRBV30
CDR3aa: CAWSPGLPYNEQFF
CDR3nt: TGTGCCTGGAGTCCTGGGCTGCCCTACAATGAGCAGTTCTTC

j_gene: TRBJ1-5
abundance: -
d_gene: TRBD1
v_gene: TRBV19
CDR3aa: CASREQGVDQPQHF
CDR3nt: TGTGCCAGTAGGGAACAGGGGGTAGATCAGCCCCAGCATTTT

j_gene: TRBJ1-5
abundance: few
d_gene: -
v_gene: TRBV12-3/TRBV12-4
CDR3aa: CASSLAGQPQHF
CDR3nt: TGTGCCAGCAGTTTGGCGGGTCAGCCCCAGCATTTT

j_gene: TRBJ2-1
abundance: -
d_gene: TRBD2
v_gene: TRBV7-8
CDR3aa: CASSLNPGDEGTSGSYNEQFF
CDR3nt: TGTGCCAGCAGCTTAAACCCCGGCGACGAAGGGACTAGCGGCTCCTACAATGAGCAGTTCTTC

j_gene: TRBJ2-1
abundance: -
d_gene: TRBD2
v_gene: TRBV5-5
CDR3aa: CASSRTSGPGNEQFF
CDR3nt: TGTGCCAGCAGCCGGACTAGCGGACCGGGGAATGAGCAGTTCTTC

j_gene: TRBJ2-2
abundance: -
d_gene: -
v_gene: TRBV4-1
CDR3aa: CASSLLGGAMNTGELFF
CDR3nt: TGCGCCAGCAGCTTACTCGGCGGGGCCATGAACACCGGGGAGCTGTTTTTT

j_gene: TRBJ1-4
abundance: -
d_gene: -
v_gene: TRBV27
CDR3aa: CASSFLGHATNEKLFF
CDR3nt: TGTGCCAGCAGTTTTCTGGGCCATGCAACTAATGAAAAACTGTTTTTT

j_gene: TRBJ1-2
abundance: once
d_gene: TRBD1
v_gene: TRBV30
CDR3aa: CAWSPGGDNYGYTF
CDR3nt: TGTGCCTGGAGTCCAGGGGGCGATAACTATGGCTACACCTTC

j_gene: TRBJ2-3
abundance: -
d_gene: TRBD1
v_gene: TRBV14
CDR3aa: CASSHSGQGVADTQYF
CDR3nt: TGTGCCAGCAGCCACTCGGGACAGGGGGTCGCAGATACGCAGTATTTT

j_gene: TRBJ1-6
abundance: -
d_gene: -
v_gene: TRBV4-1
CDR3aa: CASSQDEGVSPLHF
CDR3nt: TGCGCCAGCAGCCAAGATGAGGGGGTTTCACCCCTCCACTTT

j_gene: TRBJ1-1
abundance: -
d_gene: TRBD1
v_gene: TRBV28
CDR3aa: CASSLLTGERGAFF
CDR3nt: TGTGCCAGCAGTTTACTGACAGGGGAAAGGGGAGCTTTCTTT

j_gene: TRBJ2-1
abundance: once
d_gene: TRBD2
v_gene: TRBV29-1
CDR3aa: CSVLGSGGYNEQFF
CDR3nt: TGCAGCGTTTTAGGTAGCGGGGGATACAATGAGCAGTTCTTC

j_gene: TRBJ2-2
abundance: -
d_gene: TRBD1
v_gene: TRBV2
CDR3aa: CASSGDRAGTGELFF
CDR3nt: TGTGCCAGCAGCGGGGACAGGGCGGGCACCGGGGAGCTGTTTTTT

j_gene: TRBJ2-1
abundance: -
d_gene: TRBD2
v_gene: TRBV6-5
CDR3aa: CASSYSMGLSDEQFF
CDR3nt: TGTGCCAGCAGTTACTCGATGGGACTATCCGATGAGCAGTTCTTC

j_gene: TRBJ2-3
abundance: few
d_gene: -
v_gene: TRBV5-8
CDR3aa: CASSRWGGGTDTQYF
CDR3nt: TGTGCCAGCAGCCGGTGGGGGGGCGGCACAGATACGCAGTATTTT

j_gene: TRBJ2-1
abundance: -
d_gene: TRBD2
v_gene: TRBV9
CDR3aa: CASSVGGGRNEQFF
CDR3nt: TGTGCCAGCAGCGTAGGGGGAGGGCGGAATGAGCAGTTCTTC

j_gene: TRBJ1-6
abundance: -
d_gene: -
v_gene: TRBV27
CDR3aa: CASSLFGLRGQPLHF
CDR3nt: TGTGCCAGCAGTTTATTTGGTCTTCGTGGCCAACCCCTCCACTTT

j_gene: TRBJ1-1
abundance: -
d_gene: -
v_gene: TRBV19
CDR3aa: CASSIGGQGNTEAFF
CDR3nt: TGTGCCAGTAGTATAGGAGGCCAGGGGAACACTGAAGCTTTCTTT

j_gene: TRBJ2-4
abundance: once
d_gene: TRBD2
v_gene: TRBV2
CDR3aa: CASSGLAGKNIQYF
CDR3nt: TGTGCCAGCAGTGGACTAGCGGGCAAAAACATTCAGTACTTC